This T cell receptor (beta chain) is from a study of sequential checkpoint blockade in melanoma. Study summary: After both sequences, patients received maintenance nivolumab.

The CDR3 is 14 residues long. The V end was cut by 5 bases, the J end by 2 bases, with 12 bases between. CDR1 and CDR2 (germline): LNHDA, SQIVND (reference sequence). Treatment of the sample: randomized to nivolumab then ipilimumab (arm A) or the reverse (arm B). TCRdb's table, derived via immunoSEQ multiplex PCR, lists solely in-frame clones and lacks some. The sample records about 22,000 clones, approximately 78% being singletons. The rearrangement joins TRBV19 to TRBJ1-2, with TRBD1 as a possible D gene (5 bases). The source material was CD8+ T cells sorted from blood (inferred from file names), sampled from a patient given nivolumab and ipilimumab in sequence. The clonotype was recovered from a human donor with melanoma. CDR3 DNA: TGTGCCAGTAGTCCGGGACTAAGAAACTATGGCTACACCTTC. Translating gives CASSPGLRNYGYTF.